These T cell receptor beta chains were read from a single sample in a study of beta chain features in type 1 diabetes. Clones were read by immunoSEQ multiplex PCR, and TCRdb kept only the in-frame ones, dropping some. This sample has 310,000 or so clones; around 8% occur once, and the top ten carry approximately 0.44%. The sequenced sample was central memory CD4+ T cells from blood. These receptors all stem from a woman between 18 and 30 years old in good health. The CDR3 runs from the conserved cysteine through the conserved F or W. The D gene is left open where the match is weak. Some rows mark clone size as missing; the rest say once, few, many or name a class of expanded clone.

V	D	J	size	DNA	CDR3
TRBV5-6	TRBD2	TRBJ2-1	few	TGTGCCAGCAGGAGGACCGGGACTAGCAAAGTTGAGCAGTTCTTC	CASRRTGTSKVEQFF
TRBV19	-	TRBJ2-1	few	TGTGCCAGTAGGGTTTACAATGAGCAGTTCTTC	CASRVYNEQFF
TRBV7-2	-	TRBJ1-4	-	TGTGCCAGCAGCTTATGGTACGGCAGAGCAGAAAAACTGTTTTTT	CASSLWYGRAEKLFF
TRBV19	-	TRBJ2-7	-	TGTGCCAGTAGTGGCTTAAGTGCAGATAGGACCTACGAGCAGTACTTC	CASSGLSADRTYEQYF
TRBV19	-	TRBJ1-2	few	TGTGCCAGTAGTATAGGGGTTCGCAACTATGGCTACACCTTC	CASSIGVRNYGYTF
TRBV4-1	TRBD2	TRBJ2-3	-	TGCGCCAGCAGCCACCCCGGGGCTAGCGGCGTTAGCACAGATACGCAGTATTTT	CASSHPGASGVSTDTQYF
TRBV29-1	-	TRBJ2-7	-	TGCAGCGTCGCAGGGGGGCACGAGCAGTACTTC	CSVAGGHEQYF
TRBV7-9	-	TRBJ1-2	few	TGTGCCAGCAGCTTAGCATCGTGGAATGGCTACACCTTC	CASSLASWNGYTF
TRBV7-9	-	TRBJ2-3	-	TGTGCCAGCCGTATGTCCGGAGGCAGAGATACGCAGTATTTT	CASRMSGGRDTQYF
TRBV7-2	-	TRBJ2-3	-	TGTGCCAGCAGCTTACAGGGAGTGAGCTCAGATACGCAGTATTTT	CASSLQGVSSDTQYF
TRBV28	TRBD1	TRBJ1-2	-	TGTGCCAGCAGACAGGGGACTACCGATGGCTACACCTTC	CASRQGTTDGYTF
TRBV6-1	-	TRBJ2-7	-	TGTGCCAGCGAGAGCGACTACTCCTACGAGCAGTACTTC	CASESDYSYEQYF
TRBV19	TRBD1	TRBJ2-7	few	TGTGCCAGTAGTGGACAGGGACGATACGAGCAGTACTTC	CASSGQGRYEQYF
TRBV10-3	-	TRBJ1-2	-	TGTGCCATCAGTGATCGGGGGGCTGTGAGTGGCTACACCTTC	CAISDRGAVSGYTF
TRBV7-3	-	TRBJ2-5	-	TGTGCCAGCAGCCTAGACAGCCAAGAGACCCAGTACTTC	CASSLDSQETQYF
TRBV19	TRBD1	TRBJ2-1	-	TGTGCCAGTAGTATGGCCGGACAGGGGAATGAGCAGTTCTTC	CASSMAGQGNEQFF
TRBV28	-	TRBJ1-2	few	TGTGCCAGCAGTACCACCCGCCCCGGACACTATGGCTACACCTTC	CASSTTRPGHYGYTF
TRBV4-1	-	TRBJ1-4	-	TGCGCCAGCAGCCAAGATTTCAGGGGTGGAGAAAAACTGTTTTTT	CASSQDFRGGEKLFF
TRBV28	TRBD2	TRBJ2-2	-	TGTGCCAGCAGCCGGGGACTAGCCGTTCCCGGGGAGCTGTTTTTT	CASSRGLAVPGELFF
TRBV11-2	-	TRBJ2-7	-	TGTGCCAGCAGCTTAGAAAGGTGGGAGCAGTACTTC	CASSLERWEQYF
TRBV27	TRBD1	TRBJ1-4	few	TGTGCCAGCAGTATCCACAGGGGAACTAATGAAAAACTGTTTTTT	CASSIHRGTNEKLFF
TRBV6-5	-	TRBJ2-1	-	TGTGCCAGCAGCTCGGGGACCGGCTCCGGCAATGAGCAGTTCTTC	CASSSGTGSGNEQFF
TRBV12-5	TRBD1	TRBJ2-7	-	TGTGCTAGTGGTTTGGGGACAGGAGAGCAGTACTTC	CASGLGTGEQYF
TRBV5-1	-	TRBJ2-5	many	TGCGCCAGCAGCTTGGACAGACAAGAGACCCAGTACTTC	CASSLDRQETQYF
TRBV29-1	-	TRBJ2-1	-	TGCAGCGTTGGGGGTAGCTCGAGCTCCTACAATGAGCAGTTCTTC	CSVGGSSSSYNEQFF
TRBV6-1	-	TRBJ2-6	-	TGTGCCAGCAGTGAAGAGGGAGCTGGGGCCAACGTCCTGACTTTC	CASSEEGAGANVLTF
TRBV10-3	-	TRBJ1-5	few	TGTGCCATCAGTGAGTCCAATCAGCCCCAGCATTTT	CAISESNQPQHF
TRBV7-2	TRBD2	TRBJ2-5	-	TGTGCCAGCAGCTTACGGGGACTAGCGGGAGGGTTTCTCCAAGAGACCCAGTACTTC	CASSLRGLAGGFLQETQYF
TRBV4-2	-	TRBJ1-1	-	TGTGCCAGCAGCTCAAGAGGCGGGAGAACTGAAGCTTTCTTT	CASSSRGGRTEAFF
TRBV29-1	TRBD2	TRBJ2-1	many	TGCAGCGCTGGGCTGACTAGCGGCATCAATGAGCAGTTCTTC	CSAGLTSGINEQFF
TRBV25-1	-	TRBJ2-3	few	TGTGCCAGCAGTGAGGGATCTTCTAGCACAGATACGCAGTATTTT	CASSEGSSSTDTQYF
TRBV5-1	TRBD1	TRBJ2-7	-	TGCGCCAGCAGCCCGCGGACAGGGAAAACCTACGAGCAGTACTTC	CASSPRTGKTYEQYF
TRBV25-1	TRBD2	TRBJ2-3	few	TGTGCCAGCAGTGAAAAAGGCGGGAGTGGGGCCACAGATACGCAGTATTTT	CASSEKGGSGATDTQYF
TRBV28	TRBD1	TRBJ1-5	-	TGTGCCAGCAGTAAAGTAACAGGGGGCGTACAGCCCCAGCATTTT	CASSKVTGGVQPQHF
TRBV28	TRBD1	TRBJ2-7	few	TGTGCCAGCAGTTCCGGACAGGGGTCGGACGAGCAGTACTTC	CASSSGQGSDEQYF
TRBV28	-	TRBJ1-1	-	TGTGCCAGCAGTTTTGCGGACCGGGGCAATGCAGGCACTGAAGCTTTCTTT	CASSFADRGNAGTEAFF
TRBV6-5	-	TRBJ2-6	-	TGTGCCAGCAGTTACTCTAGCGGGGCCAACGTCCTGACTTTC	CASSYSSGANVLTF
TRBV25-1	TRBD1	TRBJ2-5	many	TGTGCCAGCAGTGCCCCCGGGACAGGGCGGGAGACCCAGTACTTC	CASSAPGTGRETQYF
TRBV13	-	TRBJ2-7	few	TGTGCCAGCTCACCGAGAATCAGGGGACTTGTGGAGCAGTACTTC	CASSPRIRGLVEQYF
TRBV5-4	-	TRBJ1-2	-	TGTGCCAGCAGCTGGAAAGGGGTTTACACCTTC	CASSWKGVYTF
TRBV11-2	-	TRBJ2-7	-	TGTGCCAGCAGCTTAGCTGGACTGGTCAACGAGCAGTACTTC	CASSLAGLVNEQYF
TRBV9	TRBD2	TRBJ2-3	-	TGTGCCAGCAGCGTTACCGGGGGGTTTTCGGATACGCAGTATTTT	CASSVTGGFSDTQYF
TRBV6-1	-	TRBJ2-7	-	TGTGCCAGCAGTGAATTATGGCTTGGGGCCTACGAGCAGTACTTC	CASSELWLGAYEQYF
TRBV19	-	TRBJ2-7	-	TGTGCCAGTGGCCTCAGGGGACCATACTCCTACGAGCAGTACTTC	CASGLRGPYSYEQYF
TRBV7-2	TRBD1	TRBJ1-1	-	TGTGCCAGCAGCCCCCAGGGACAGTTGAACACTGAAGCTTTCTTT	CASSPQGQLNTEAFF
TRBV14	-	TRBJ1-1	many	TGTGCCAGCAGCCAACCGGGACGGAACACTGAAGCTTTCTTT	CASSQPGRNTEAFF
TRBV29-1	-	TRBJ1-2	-	TGCAGCGTTGACGAAGGGGGCTACACCTTC	CSVDEGGYTF
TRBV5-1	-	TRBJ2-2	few	TGCGCCAGCAGCTTGGCGCCAGGGGACATGGGGGAGCTGTTTTTT	CASSLAPGDMGELFF
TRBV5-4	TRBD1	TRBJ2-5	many	TGTGCCAGCAGCTTGGTCGGGACAGTTCAAGAGACCCAGTACTTC	CASSLVGTVQETQYF
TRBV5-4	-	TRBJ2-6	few	TGTGCCAGCAGCATAATTAGCTCTGGGGCCAACGTCCTGACTTTC	CASSIISSGANVLTF
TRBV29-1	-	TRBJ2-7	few	TGCAGCGGCGCAATGGTAAGGCACGAGCAGTACTTC	CSGAMVRHEQYF
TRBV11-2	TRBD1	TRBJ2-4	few	TGTGCCAGCAGCCACGGGACAGAAAACATTCAGTACTTC	CASSHGTENIQYF
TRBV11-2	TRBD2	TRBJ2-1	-	TGTGCCAGCAGCCTCCGGACTAGTCCTATCTACAATGAGCAGTTCTTC	CASSLRTSPIYNEQFF
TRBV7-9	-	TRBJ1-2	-	TGTGCCAGCAGCTTAGATGGGTTACGCTATGGCTACACCTTC	CASSLDGLRYGYTF
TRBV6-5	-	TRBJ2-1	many	TGTGCCAGCAGTTACTCTGGCCGTGAGCAGTTCTTC	CASSYSGREQFF